These 17 T cell receptor beta chains originate from one sample sequenced in a study of T cells in Graves' hyperthyroidism and ophthalmopathy. TCR beta CDR3 region amplification was performed from RNA transcripts. The primer set for the first-round RT-PCR of the TCR CDR3 was HTBI. TCRdb used MiXCR to reprocess the multiplex PCR reads, holding one entry per CDR3 protein. The sample contains about 480,000 distinct CDR3 sequences, roughly a quarter of which appear only once. Sequencing was carried out using blood. The receptors come from a woman in her 30s with Graves' ophthalmopathy.

The rearrangement uses TRBV10-3 and TRBJ1-1; D uncertain. The germline V gene has CDR1 ENHRY and CDR2 SYGVKD. The CDR3 contains 14 residues. V lost 7 bases, J lost 3 bases, and 15 bases lay in between. CDR3: CAIKRNPGDTEAFF. The CDR3 region has the DNA TGTGCCATCAAACGGAATCCCGGGGACACTGAAGCTTTCTTT.

The chain couples TRBV10-3 to TRBJ2-5; either TRBD1 or TRBD2 may supply D (5 bases each). CDR1 is ENHRY and CDR2 is SYGVKD in the germline V gene. The V gene lost 3 bases and the J gene lost 5 bases, with 16 bases spanning the gap. The CDR3 sequence is 15 residues long. CDR3 sequence (DNA): TGTGCCATCAGTGATCCCGGGACCGGCGGGGAGACCCAGTACTTC. It specifies CAISDPGTGGETQYF.

In its sample, this clonotype was seen a few times. J is TRBJ2-6 and V is TRBV15, with 8 bases lining up with TRBD1. The length of the CDR3 is 17 residues. Trimming removed 0 bases from V and 3 bases from J; junction bases left unmatched: 4. CDR1 is LNHNV, CDR2 YYDKDF, per germline (reference sequence). Here the CDR3 reads CATSRETGGDGANVLTF. The CDR3, as DNA: TGTGCCACCAGCAGAGAAACAGGGGGTGATGGGGCCAACGTCCTGACTTTC.

The chain employs TRBV5-1 and TRBJ1-2; D unclear. Per the germline V gene, CDR1 is SGHRS and CDR2 is YFSETQ. This CDR3 contains 17 residues. Trimming pared 3 bases from V and 0 bases from J, leaving 18 bases between. The CDR3 protein is CASSSASWARPNYGYTF. CDR3 DNA: TGCGCCAGCAGCTCGGCGTCGTGGGCTCGGCCTAACTATGGCTACACCTTC.

This clonotype was found many times. The V and J genes are TRBV6-1 and TRBJ2-7, with D possibly matching TRBD1 (5 bases). This CDR3 spans 14 amino acids. Germline CDR1 reads MNHNS; CDR2 reads SASEGT. The ends were cut back, 4 bases at V and 0 bases at J, with 10 bases in the middle. CDR3 in DNA: TGTGCCAGCAGTGGACGGACAAGCTCCTACGAGCAGTACTTC. Protein sequence: CASSGRTSSYEQYF.

This clonotype was counted at least ten times. This chain links TRBV6-5 with TRBJ1-1, with TRBD1 as a possible D gene (6 bases). With 0 bases removed from V and 4 bases from J, the gap between germline ends came to 12 bases. This CDR3 spans 15 amino acids. Looked up from germline, CDR1 is MNHEY and CDR2 is SVGAGI. The CDR3 protein is CASSYSTGWTTEAFF. The CDR3 DNA sequence: TGTGCCAGCAGTTACTCTACAGGGTGGACCACTGAAGCTTTCTTT.

This sequence joins TRBV6-1 and TRBJ2-7; a weak D match, TRBD2 (6 bases). V lost 5 bases and J lost 3, with 14 bases in between. The CDR3 length is 14 residues. Germline-derived CDR1 and CDR2 are MNHNS and SASEGT. The CDR3 sequence is CASSPPPEGYEQYF. CDR3 DNA: TGTGCCAGCAGTCCCCCCCCGGAGGGCTACGAGCAGTACTTC.

This clonotype was found once. The final CDR3 position lacks the conserved phenylalanine or tryptophan, pointing to a likely read error. The V gene is TRBV12-3 or TRBV12-4, the J gene TRBJ1-2, with D possibly being TRBD1 (6 bases). CDR3 size: 14 residues. The V end was cut by 1 base, the J end by 4 bases, with 10 bases between. The CDR3 reads CASSLDGTTYGYTV. CDR3 nucleotides: TGTGCCAGCAGTTTAGACGGGACAACCTATGGCTACACCGTC.

In its sample, this clonotype was seen many times. V usage is TRBV19 and J usage is TRBJ2-2; D is perhaps TRBD2 (5 bases). Trimming took off 7 bases at V and 3 bases at J, with 9 bases between the two ends. The germline V gene has CDR1 LNHDA and CDR2 SQIVND (reference sequence). This CDR3 has 13 residues. The DNA of the CDR3 is TGTGCCAGTAATACGCGGGACACCGGGGAGCTGTTTTTT. It yields the protein CASNTRDTGELFF.

A few counts support this clonotype. The chain joins TRBV28 to TRBJ2-5; D is perhaps TRBD1 or TRBD2 (5 bases each). Germline loops: CDR1 MDHEN, CDR2 SYDVKM. V dropped 3 bases and J dropped 5 bases, with 16 bases sitting between them. This CDR3 comprises 15 residues. The CDR3 protein is CASSFEGAWGETQYF. The CDR3 DNA reads as TGTGCCAGCAGTTTTGAGGGAGCGTGGGGGGAGACCCAGTACTTC.

Many counts were recorded for this clonotype. The chain recombines TRBV29-1 with TRBJ2-5, with a possible D match to TRBD1 (6 bases). Germline lookup yields CDR1 SQVTM and CDR2 ANQGSEA. Trimming shortened V by 2 bases and J by 1 base, and 8 bases separated the two germline ends. The CDR3 spans 13 residues. The CDR3, as DNA: TGCAGCGTTGAAAAGGACAGCCAAGAGACCCAGTACTTC. This gives the protein CSVEKDSQETQYF.

CDR3 in amino acids: CASSNQAKNIQYF. The CDR3 DNA follows: TGTGCCAGCAGCAACCAAGCCAAAAACATTCAGTACTTC. The rearrangement uses TRBV6-5 and TRBJ2-4, with D hard to call. Trimming took 6 bases from V and 0 from J, leaving 6 bases between them. The CDR3 contains 13 residues. In germline, CDR1 is MNHEY, CDR2 SVGAGI.

V usage is TRBV6-5 and J usage is TRBJ1-1; the match to TRBD1 covers 12 bases. The junction had 3 bases not matched to a gene; V was cut back by 2 bases and J by 11 bases. This CDR3 region has 13 residues. Germline V CDR1 and CDR2: MNHEY, SVGAGI. CDR3 in amino acids: CASSYRDRGRAFF. CDR3 DNA sequence: TGTGCCAGCAGTTACCGGGACAGGGGGCGGGCTTTCTTT.

Many counts were recorded for this clonotype. The CDR3 region is CASSPTGKGYEQYF. CDR3 coding DNA: TGTGCCAGCAGTCCAACAGGGAAAGGCTACGAGCAGTACTTC. The V and J genes are TRBV28 and TRBJ2-7; tentatively, D is TRBD1 (6 bases). The CDR3 has 14 amino acids. Between the trimmed V and J ends, which lost 5 bases and 3 bases, there was a span of 14 bases. Germline CDR1 MDHEN, CDR2 SYDVKM.

This clonotype has ten or more counts. The V and J genes are TRBV12-3 or TRBV12-4 and TRBJ1-5, with 11 bases lining up with TRBD1. Losses at the gene ends were 3 bases for V and 7 bases for J; bases not matched to a gene: 5. CDR3 length: 15 residues. The chain's CDR3 is CASSLDRGRIQPQHF. The DNA of the CDR3 is TGTGCCAGCAGTTTGGACAGGGGGCGAATCCAGCCCCAGCATTTT.

This clonotype was recorded many times. This chain uses TRBV5-1 with TRBJ1-1, with D possibly matching TRBD1 (5 bases). Deletions cut 4 bases from V and 5 bases from J, with 21 bases between. The germline V gene has CDR1 SGHRS and CDR2 YFSETQ. This CDR3 is built from 16 residues. The CDR3 sequence is CASSPEAAWGWTEAFF. The CDR3 DNA reads as TGCGCCAGCAGCCCGGAGGCTGCCTGGGGGTGGACTGAAGCTTTCTTT.

This clonotype has at least ten counts. The chain combines TRBV6-1 with TRBJ1-2; a weak D match, TRBD1 (6 bases). The CDR3 is made up of 14 amino acids. V lost 6 bases, J lost 6 bases, and 17 bases lay in between. CDR1 MNHNS and CDR2 SASEGT come from the germline V gene. The CDR3 bases are TGTGCCAGCAGGGATCGGGGGCGTTGGGATGGCTACACCTTC. Amino acids: CASRDRGRWDGYTF.